The next 18 T cell receptor beta chains were all read from a single sample in a study of OX40 agonist ivuxolimab in advanced cancers. Here immunoSEQ multiplex PCR was the method, and the copy in TCRdb shows in-frame clones only, minus some. Found here are 75,000 to 100,000 clones, roughly nine tenths of them singletons; the top ten hold around 0.7%. The sample consisted of CD4+ or CD8+ T cells sorted from blood, taken in a trial of the OX40 agonist ivuxolimab. These receptor sequences come from an adult with an advanced solid tumor such as melanoma, head and neck, liver or kidney cancer.

The chain carries TRBV5-1 and TRBJ2-7, with D possibly being TRBD1 or TRBD2 (5 bases each). With 1 base removed from V and 9 bases from J, the gap between germline ends came to 17 bases. The CDR3 contains 14 residues. CDR1 and CDR2 from the germline V gene are SGHRS and YFSETQ. CDR3: CASSLKPGDPPQYF. The CDR3 region has the DNA TGCGCCAGCAGCTTGAAACCCGGGGACCCCCCGCAGTACTTC.

The gene calls are TRBV7-3 and TRBJ2-5, with D unresolved. The CDR3 has 13 amino acids. Germline V gives CDR1 SGHTA, CDR2 FQGTGA. Trimming pared 5 bases from V and 2 bases from J, leaving 9 bases between. Written as DNA, the CDR3 is TGTGCCAGCAGCAATAGCCCTCAAGAGACCCAGTACTTC. Its translation is CASSNSPQETQYF.

This chain uses TRBV7-9 with TRBJ2-5, with D hard to call. Trimming pared 5 bases from V and 4 bases from J, leaving 14 bases between. CDR1 and CDR2 from the germline V gene are SEHNR and FQNEAQ (reference sequence). The CDR3 contains 14 residues. CDR3 DNA sequence: TGTGCCAGCAGCAACCGGCGACCAGGAGAGACCCAGTACTTC. Its translation: CASSNRRPGETQYF.

This chain connects TRBV6-5 to TRBJ1-2; no reliable D call. This CDR3 has 12 amino acids. The ends were cut back, 7 bases at V and 0 bases at J, with 6 bases in the middle. Germline V lookup: CDR1 MNHEY, CDR2 SVGAGI. This CDR3 is CASNGANYGYTF. CDR3 coding DNA: TGTGCCAGCAATGGGGCTAACTATGGCTACACCTTC.

This clone has just one count. This sequence joins TRBV28 and TRBJ1-2; D is undetermined. The germline CDR1 and CDR2 sequences are MDHEN and SYDVKM. The CDR3 is 14 amino acids. The germline V and J ends were trimmed by 1 base and 2 bases, with 8 bases remaining between them. CDR3 sequence: CASSLSGRNYGYTF. Here the CDR3 DNA reads TGTGCCAGCAGTTTATCTGGCAGAAACTATGGCTACACCTTC.

The gene calls are TRBV5-1 and TRBJ2-7; 7 positions agree with TRBD2. Trimming took 6 bases from V and 3 from J; bases not matched to a gene: 9. This CDR3 has 14 residues. Germline lookup yields CDR1 SGHRS and CDR2 YFSETQ. The CDR3 DNA sequence: TGCGCCAGCACCCCTCCGGGAGGCGTCTACGAGCAGTACTTC. Protein product: CASTPPGGVYEQYF.

Comments on this clone: A junction end diverges from the germline sequence, so it may reflect a read error. The chain is built from TRBV7-2 and TRBJ2-1, with 7 nucleotides matching TRBD2. The CDR3 totals 15 residues. Germline V lookup: CDR1 SGHTA, CDR2 FQGNSA. CDR3 in amino acids: CASSIAGTPYNEQFF. The CDR3 coding sequence is TGTGCCAGCAGCATAGCGGGTACACCCTACAATGAGCAGTTCTTC.

Here the CDR3 reads CASSASGRSTDTQYF. The CDR3 DNA reads TGTGCCAGCAGCGCTAGCGGGAGGAGCACAGATACGCAGTATTTT. The chain employs TRBV9 and TRBJ2-3, with TRBD2 matching over 11 bases. From germline, CDR1 is SGDLS and CDR2 YYNGEE. The junction had 0 bases not matched to a gene; V was cut back by 3 bases and J by 0 bases. The CDR3 has 15 amino acids.

The rearrangement joins TRBV6-6 to TRBJ2-7; 7 bases match TRBD2. V was pared by 3 bases and J by 1 base, with 6 bases of the junction left unmatched. CDR3 length: 15 residues. Germline loops: CDR1 MNHNY, CDR2 SVGAGI (reference sequence). The CDR3 spells CASSYSWGGSYEQYF. The CDR3 DNA is TGTGCCAGCAGTTATTCCTGGGGGGGTTCCTACGAGCAGTACTTC.

The V and J genes are TRBV5-6 and TRBJ2-7, with D unresolved. Per the germline V gene, CDR1 is SGHDT and CDR2 is YYEEEE. Trimming removed 1 base from V and 0 bases from J, with 11 bases in between. The CDR3 has 15 residues. In nucleotides, the CDR3 is TGTGCCAGCAGCTTGTTTACGGGTATCTCCTACGAGCAGTACTTC. Encoded protein: CASSLFTGISYEQYF.

This chain joins TRBV2 and TRBJ1-2; D perhaps matches TRBD1 (5 bases). Germline V gives CDR1 SNHLY, CDR2 FYNNEI. The CDR3 is 14 amino acids. Trimming stripped 8 bases from V and 4 bases from J, with 17 bases between. CDR3 bases: TGTGCCAGCGGAGTGATGGGGGGTAGCTATGGCTACACCTTC. Translated, it gives CASGVMGGSYGYTF.

This sequence joins TRBV5-1 and TRBJ2-1; D is ambiguous. Trimming took 0 bases from V and 4 from J, leaving 8 bases between them. The CDR3 length is 14 residues. Germline CDR1 reads SGHRS; CDR2 reads YFSETQ. CDR3 coding DNA: TGCGCCAGCAGCTTGGGAGGTTTGTACAATGAGCAGTTCTTC. Its translation is CASSLGGLYNEQFF.

The chain has TRBV7-3 and TRBJ1-4, with 8 bases matching TRBD1. The CDR3 consists of 13 residues. The V segment lost 5 bases and the J segment 7 bases; nucleotides outside the gene matches: 3. Germline V gene lookup returns CDR1 SGHTA and CDR2 FQGTGA. CDR3 residues: CASSPTGGEKLFF. DNA for the CDR3: TGTGCCAGCAGCCCTACAGGGGGTGAAAAACTGTTTTTT.

The CDR3 DNA reads as TGTGCCAGCAGCTTAGTTACCACTGAAGCTTTCTTT. It specifies CASSLVTTEAFF. The chain recombines TRBV7-2 with TRBJ1-1; D is uncertain. V was cut by 1 base and J by 4 bases, with 4 bases left in between. The length of the CDR3 is 12 residues. Germline lookup yields CDR1 SGHTA and CDR2 FQGNSA.

The chain recombines TRBV9 with TRBJ2-7; 7 nucleotides line up with TRBD1. V shed 2 bases, J shed 3 bases, and the junction held 2 bases outside the gene matches. Germline lookup yields CDR1 SGDLS and CDR2 YYNGEE. The CDR3 length is 13 residues. CDR3 sequence: CASSVRTGYEQYF. The CDR3 nucleotides are TGTGCCAGCAGCGTCCGGACAGGCTACGAGCAGTACTTC.

Points on this clone: One end of the junction is discordant with germline, which a read error may explain. The identical CDR3 is also encoded by other nucleotide sequences in the sample. The rearrangement uses TRBV18 and TRBJ1-3; the match to TRBD1 covers 12 bases. Per germline, CDR1 KGHSH and CDR2 LQKENI. The CDR3 sequence is 16 residues long. As DNA, the CDR3 is TGTGCCAGCTCGCTCGGGACAGGGGGCTCTGGAAACACTATATATTTT. Translation: CASSLGTGGSGNTIYF. The full variable domain, completed using reference TRBV18 and TRBJ1-3, is NAGVMQNPRHLVRRRGQEARLRCSPMKGHSHVYWYRQLPEEGLKFMVYLQKENIIDESGMPKERFSAEFPKEGPSILRIQQVVRGDSAAYFCASSLGTGGSGNTIYFGEGSWLTVV.

The CDR3 spells CASSLLAGIYNEQFF. The CDR3 DNA follows: TGTGCCAGCAGCTTACTAGCGGGAATATACAATGAGCAGTTCTTC. V is TRBV7-9 and J is TRBJ2-1; 9 bases are a match to TRBD2. With 2 bases clipped from V and 4 bases from J, the junction kept 3 bases outside the gene matches. Per the germline V gene, CDR1 is SEHNR and CDR2 is FQNEAQ (reference sequence). The CDR3 runs to 15 residues. Combining the CDR3 with reference TRBV7-9 and TRBJ2-1 gives the whole variable domain DTGVSQNPRHKITKRGQNVTFRCDPISEHNRLYWYRQTLGQGPEFLTYFQNEAQLEKSRLLSDRFSAERPKGSFSTLEIQRTEQGDSAMYLCASSLLAGIYNEQFFGPGTRLTVL.

This chain joins TRBV2 and TRBJ1-1, with D hard to call. V was trimmed by 3 bases and J by 2 bases, leaving 7 bases between them. The CDR3 totals 13 residues. CDR1 is SNHLY and CDR2 is FYNNEI in the germline V gene. CDR3 loop: CASSEVLNTEAFF. The CDR3 nucleotides are TGTGCCAGCAGTGAGGTCCTAAACACTGAAGCTTTCTTT.